This T cell receptor beta chain was found in a study of response to subunit inactivated influenza vaccine. Regarding the study as a whole: Authors suggested each seasonal flu vaccination may recruit only limited numbers of new T cells.

The V end lost 3 bases, the J end lost 4 bases, and 10 bases lay between the germline ends. Germline V CDR1 and CDR2: KGHSH, LQKENI. This CDR3 has 14 amino acids. Of note for this clonotype: Antigen specificity is unknown.

MiXCR, applied by TCRdb to the RT-PCR reads, yields one record per CDR3 protein. In the table there are 500,000 to 550,000 distinct CDR3 sequences, around 8% of which are singletons. This clonotype was sampled from a man aged 45 to 75 who received an inactivated influenza vaccine. The material was PBMCs from blood, obtained less than 30 months after vaccination. The chain is built from TRBV18 and TRBJ1-5; D is uncertain. CDR3 bases: TGTGCCAGCTCACCCCCCCTTGTAAATCAGCCCCAGCATTTT. It encodes CASSPPLVNQPQHF. Complete variable domain (other parts from reference TRBV18 and TRBJ1-5): NAGVMQNPRHLVRRRGQEARLRCSPMKGHSHVYWYRQLPEEGLKFMVYLQKENIIDESGMPKERFSAEFPKEGPSILRIQQVVRGDSAAYFCASSPPLVNQPQHFGDGTRLSIL.